This T cell receptor beta chain was captured by sequencing in a study of T-cell reconstitution after alpha-beta-depleted transplantation in children (dated by TCRdb to the mid-2010s). About the full investigation: T-cell immune reconstitution after TCRalphabeta/CD19-depleted allogeneic hematopoietic cell transplantation in children was quantitatively tracked in the study by means of TCR repertoire profiling.

V gives up 3 bases and J gives up 2 bases, and the segment between their germline ends measures 8 bases. According to the germline V gene, CDR1 reads MGHDK and CDR2 reads SYGVNS. The CDR3 measures 13 amino acids from cysteine to phenylalanine. The CDR3 DNA has 39 bases and is translated from base 1. This clonotype has a handful of counts. Its antigen is currently not known. The sample holds no much larger clone one base away, and base qualities are not on file. Points the paper makes about the study in general: In some patients, the high TCRbeta diversity seen at day 60 was put down to recipient T cells and intrathymic progenitors that had survived conditioning. About two months after transplant, the apparently early recovery of alphabetaT-cell counts reportedly depended on just several hundred clones that had expanded rapidly and came from non-depleted graft cells. Over the following months the frequencies of hyperexpanded clones went down, and after one year T-cell counts and TCRbeta diversity were mostly credited to newly produced T cells.

Libraries were constructed by PCR. Sequencing was carried out with an Illumina HiSeq 2500. TCR library preparation used molecular barcoding, with unique molecular identifiers applied to normalize quantification of the TCRbeta repertoire. TCRdb reanalyzed the raw reads on its own, using fastp at Q25 for trimming and MiXCR for clone calling, and kept in-frame beta chains. Rows are unified per CDR3 protein, each entry keeping the most common DNA and genes. A total of some 830,000 distinct CDR3 sequences appear in this sample, roughly 16% of them only once. Jointly, the top ten make up about 5% of the sample. What this sample's treatment or condition label stands for: allogeneic hematopoietic cell transplantation with graft depleted of TCRalphabeta T cells and CD19 B cells. The transplant recipients were children given TCRalphabeta/CD19-depleted allogeneic hematopoietic cell grafts.

The receptor was derived from a male patient between 5 and 17 years old who had a stem cell transplant for acute lymphoblastic leukemia, so the T cells may come from the graft donor. The V and J genes are TRBV25-1 and TRBJ2-7; the D gene identity is not certain. The source material was PBMCs, mostly from graft donor cells, sampled 360 days after TCRalphabeta/CD19-depleted stem cell transplant. The nucleotides read TGTGCCAGCAGTGATCTCCTACCCTACGAGCAGTACTTC. This yields the protein CASSDLLPYEQYF.